The entry below describes one T cell receptor (beta chain). This entry comes from a study of blood T cell repertoires in COVID-19. Measured with immunoSEQ multiplex PCR; TCRdb has only the in-frame clones, and not every one. The sample holds 320,000 or so clones; around 85% are singletons and the top ten take 1.5% to 2%. This CDR3 is 16 amino acids long. Germline loops: CDR1 SEHNR, CDR2 FQNEAQ (reference sequence). The J segment lost 7 bases and the V segment lost 4 bases, leaving 13 bases of the junction unmatched. The sequence was collected from a woman aged 25-40 years who had been exposed to COVID-19. V is TRBV7-9 and J is TRBJ2-1; the match to TRBD1 covers 7 bases. The sequencing input was PBMCs or T cells enriched from blood (not recorded which). This CDR3 is CASSSWGRGQLNEQFF. The CDR3 coding sequence is TGTGCCAGCAGCTCATGGGGAAGGGGGCAACTGAATGAGCAGTTCTTC.